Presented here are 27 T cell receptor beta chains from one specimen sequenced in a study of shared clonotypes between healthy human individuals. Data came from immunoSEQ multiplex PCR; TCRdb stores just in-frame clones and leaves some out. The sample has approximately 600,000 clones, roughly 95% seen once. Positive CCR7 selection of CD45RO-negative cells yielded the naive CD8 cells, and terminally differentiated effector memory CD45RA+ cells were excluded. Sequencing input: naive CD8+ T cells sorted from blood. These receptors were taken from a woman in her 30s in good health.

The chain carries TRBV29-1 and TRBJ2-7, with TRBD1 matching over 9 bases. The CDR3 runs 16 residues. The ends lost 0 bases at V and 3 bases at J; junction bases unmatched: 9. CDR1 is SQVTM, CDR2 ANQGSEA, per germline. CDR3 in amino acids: CSVEDRHSDRGYEQYF. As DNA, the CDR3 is TGCAGCGTTGAAGATCGGCACTCGGACAGGGGCTACGAGCAGTACTTC.

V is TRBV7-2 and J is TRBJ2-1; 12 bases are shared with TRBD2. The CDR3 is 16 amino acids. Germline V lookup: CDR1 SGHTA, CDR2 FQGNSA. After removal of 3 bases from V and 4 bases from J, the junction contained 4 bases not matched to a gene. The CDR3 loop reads CASSFRLAGAYNEQFF. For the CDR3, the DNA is TGTGCCAGCAGCTTTAGACTAGCGGGAGCTTACAATGAGCAGTTCTTC. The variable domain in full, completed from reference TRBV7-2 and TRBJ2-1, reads GAGVSQSPSNKVTEKGKDVELRCDPISGHTALYWYRQSLGQGLEFLIYFQGNSAPDKSGLPSDRFSAERTGGSVSTLTIQRTQQEDSAVYLCASSFRLAGAYNEQFFGPGTRLTVL.

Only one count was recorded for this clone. CDR3 bases: TGTGCCAGCAGTTTGGGGGCAGGGGGCCGAACCGGGGAGCTGTTTTTT. It specifies CASSLGAGGRTGELFF. The V call is TRBV27, the J call TRBJ2-2, with TRBD1 matching over 8 bases. The CDR3 is 16 residues long. Germline CDR1 and CDR2: MNHEY and SMNVEV (reference sequence). V gave up 3 bases and J gave up 5 bases; unmatched junction bases: 8.

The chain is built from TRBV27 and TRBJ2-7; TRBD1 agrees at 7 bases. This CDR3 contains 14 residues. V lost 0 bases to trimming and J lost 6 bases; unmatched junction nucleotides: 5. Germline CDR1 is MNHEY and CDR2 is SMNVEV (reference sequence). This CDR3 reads CASSLSPTGIEQYF. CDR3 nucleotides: TGTGCCAGCAGTTTATCCCCGACAGGGATCGAGCAGTACTTC.

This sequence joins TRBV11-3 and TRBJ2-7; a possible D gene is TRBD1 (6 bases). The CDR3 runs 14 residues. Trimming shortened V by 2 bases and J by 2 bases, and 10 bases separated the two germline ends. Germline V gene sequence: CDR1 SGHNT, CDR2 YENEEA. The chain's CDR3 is CASSLSTGPYEQYF. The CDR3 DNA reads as TGTGCCAGCAGCTTAAGCACAGGGCCCTACGAGCAGTACTTC. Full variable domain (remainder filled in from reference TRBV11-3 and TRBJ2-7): EAGVVQSPRYKIIEKKQPVAFWCNPISGHNTLYWYLQNLGQGPELLIRYENEEAVDDSQLPKDRFSAERLKGVDSTLKIQPAELGDSAVYLCASSLSTGPYEQYFGPGTRLTVT.

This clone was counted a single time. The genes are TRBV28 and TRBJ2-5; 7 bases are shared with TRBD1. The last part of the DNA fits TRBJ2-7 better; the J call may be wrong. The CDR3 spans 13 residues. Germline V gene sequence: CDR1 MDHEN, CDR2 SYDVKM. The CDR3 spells CANSDRITYEQYF. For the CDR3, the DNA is TGTGCCAATTCGGACAGGATCACCTACGAGCAGTACTTC.

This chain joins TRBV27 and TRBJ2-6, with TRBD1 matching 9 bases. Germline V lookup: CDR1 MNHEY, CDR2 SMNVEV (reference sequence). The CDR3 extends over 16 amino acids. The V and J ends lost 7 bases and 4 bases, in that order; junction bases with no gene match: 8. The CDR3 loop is CASNPGTGSGANVLTF. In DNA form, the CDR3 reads TGTGCCAGCAACCCCGGGACAGGGAGCGGGGCCAACGTCCTGACTTTC.

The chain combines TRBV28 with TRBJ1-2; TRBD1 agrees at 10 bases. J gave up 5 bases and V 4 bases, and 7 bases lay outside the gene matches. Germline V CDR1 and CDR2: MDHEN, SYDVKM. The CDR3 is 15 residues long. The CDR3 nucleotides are TGTGCCAGCAGTTCCTGGACAGGGGGTGGATATGGCTACACCTTC. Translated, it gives CASSSWTGGGYGYTF.

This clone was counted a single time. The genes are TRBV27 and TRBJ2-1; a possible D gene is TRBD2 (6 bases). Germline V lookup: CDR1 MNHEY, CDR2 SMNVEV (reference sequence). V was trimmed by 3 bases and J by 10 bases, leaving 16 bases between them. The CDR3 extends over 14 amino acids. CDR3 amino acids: CASSFVGGIREQFF. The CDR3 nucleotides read TGTGCCAGCAGTTTCGTCGGCGGGATACGCGAGCAGTTCTTC.

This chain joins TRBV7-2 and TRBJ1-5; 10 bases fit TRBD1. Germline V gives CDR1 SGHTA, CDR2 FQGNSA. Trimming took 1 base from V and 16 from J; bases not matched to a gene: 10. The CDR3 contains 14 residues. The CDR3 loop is CASSLDLGGQGLHF. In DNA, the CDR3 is TGTGCCAGCAGCTTAGATTTAGGGGGACAGGGGTTACATTTT.

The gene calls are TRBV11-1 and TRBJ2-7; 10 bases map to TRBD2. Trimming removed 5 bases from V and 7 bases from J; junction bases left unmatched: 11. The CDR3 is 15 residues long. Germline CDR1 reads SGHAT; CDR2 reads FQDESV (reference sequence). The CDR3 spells CASSPGGLALGEQYF. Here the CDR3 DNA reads TGTGCCAGCAGCCCGGGGGGACTAGCGCTGGGGGAGCAGTACTTC.

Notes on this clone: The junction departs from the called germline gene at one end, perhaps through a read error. This CDR3 is CASRGLAGTSSDEQYF. The CDR3 DNA sequence: TGTGCCAGCAGGGGACTAGCGGGAACGTCCTCCGACGAGCAGTACTTC. This chain links TRBV2 with TRBJ2-7; 13 nucleotides match TRBD2. The CDR3 runs to 16 residues. Germline V lookup: CDR1 SNHLY, CDR2 FYNNEI.

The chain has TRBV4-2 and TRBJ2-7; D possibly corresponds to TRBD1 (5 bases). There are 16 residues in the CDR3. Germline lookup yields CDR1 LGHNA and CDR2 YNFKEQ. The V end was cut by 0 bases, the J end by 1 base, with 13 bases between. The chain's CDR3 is CASSQDTGPLSYEQYF. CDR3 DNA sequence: TGTGCCAGCAGCCAAGATACAGGACCACTATCCTACGAGCAGTACTTC.

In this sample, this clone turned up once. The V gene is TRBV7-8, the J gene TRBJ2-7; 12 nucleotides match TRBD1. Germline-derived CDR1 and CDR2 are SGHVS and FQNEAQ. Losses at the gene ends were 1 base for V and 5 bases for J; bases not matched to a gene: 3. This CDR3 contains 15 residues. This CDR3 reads CASSLEGTGGNEQYF. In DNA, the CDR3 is TGTGCCAGCAGCTTAGAAGGGACAGGGGGCAACGAGCAGTACTTC.

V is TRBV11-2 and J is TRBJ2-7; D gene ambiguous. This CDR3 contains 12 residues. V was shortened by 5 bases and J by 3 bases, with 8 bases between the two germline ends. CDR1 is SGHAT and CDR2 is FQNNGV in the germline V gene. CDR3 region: CASSLIHYEQYF. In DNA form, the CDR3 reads TGTGCCAGCAGCCTAATTCACTACGAGCAGTACTTC.

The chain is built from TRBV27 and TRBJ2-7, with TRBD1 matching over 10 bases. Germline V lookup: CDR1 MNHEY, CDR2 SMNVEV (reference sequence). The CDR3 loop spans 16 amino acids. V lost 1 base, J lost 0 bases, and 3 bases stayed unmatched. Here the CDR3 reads CASSLFGTGASYEQYF. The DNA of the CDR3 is TGTGCCAGCAGTTTATTTGGGACAGGGGCCTCCTACGAGCAGTACTTC.

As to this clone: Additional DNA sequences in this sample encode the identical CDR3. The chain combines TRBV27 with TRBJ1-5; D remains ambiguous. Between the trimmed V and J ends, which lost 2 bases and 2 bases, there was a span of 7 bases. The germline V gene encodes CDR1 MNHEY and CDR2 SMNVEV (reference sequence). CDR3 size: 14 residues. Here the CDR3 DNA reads TGTGCCAGCAGTTTAGCAGGCGGCAATCAGCCCCAGCATTTT. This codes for CASSLAGGNQPQHF.

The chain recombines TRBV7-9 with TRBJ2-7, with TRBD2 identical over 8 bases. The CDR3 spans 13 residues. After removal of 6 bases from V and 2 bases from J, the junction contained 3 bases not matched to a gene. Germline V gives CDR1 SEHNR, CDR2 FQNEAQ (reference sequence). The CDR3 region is CASRSGSTYEQYF. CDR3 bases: TGTGCCAGCAGGAGCGGGAGTACCTACGAGCAGTACTTC.

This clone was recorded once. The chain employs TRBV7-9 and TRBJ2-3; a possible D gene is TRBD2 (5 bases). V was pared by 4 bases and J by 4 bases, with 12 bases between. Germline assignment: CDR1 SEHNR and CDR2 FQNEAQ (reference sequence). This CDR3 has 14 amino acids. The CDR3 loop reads CASSSSGEADTQYF. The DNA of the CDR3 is TGTGCCAGCAGCTCGAGCGGAGAAGCAGATACGCAGTATTTT.

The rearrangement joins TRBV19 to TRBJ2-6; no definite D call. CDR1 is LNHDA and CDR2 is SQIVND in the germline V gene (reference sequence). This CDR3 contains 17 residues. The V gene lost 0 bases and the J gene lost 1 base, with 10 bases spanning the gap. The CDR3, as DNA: TGTGCCAGTAGTATAGATTTCGAACCATCTGGGGCCAACGTCCTGACTTTC. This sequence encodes CASSIDFEPSGANVLTF. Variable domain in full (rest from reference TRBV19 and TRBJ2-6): DGGITQSPKYLFRKEGQNVTLSCEQNLNHDAMYWYRQDPGQGLRLIYYSQIVNDFQKGDIAEGYSVSREKKESFPLTVTSAQKNPTAFYLCASSIDFEPSGANVLTFGAGSRLTVL.

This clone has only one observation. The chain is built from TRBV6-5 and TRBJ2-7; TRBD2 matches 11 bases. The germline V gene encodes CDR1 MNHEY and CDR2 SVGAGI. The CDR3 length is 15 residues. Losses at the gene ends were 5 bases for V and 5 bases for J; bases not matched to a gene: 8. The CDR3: CASSVLAGGTNEQYF. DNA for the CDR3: TGTGCCAGCAGTGTGCTAGCGGGAGGCACCAACGAGCAGTACTTC.

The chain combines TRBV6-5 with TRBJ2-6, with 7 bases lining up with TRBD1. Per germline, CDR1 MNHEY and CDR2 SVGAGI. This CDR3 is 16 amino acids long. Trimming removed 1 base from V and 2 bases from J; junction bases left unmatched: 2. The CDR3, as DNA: TGTGCCAGCAGTTACTTCACAGGGGCTGGGGCCAACGTCCTGACTTTC. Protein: CASSYFTGAGANVLTF.

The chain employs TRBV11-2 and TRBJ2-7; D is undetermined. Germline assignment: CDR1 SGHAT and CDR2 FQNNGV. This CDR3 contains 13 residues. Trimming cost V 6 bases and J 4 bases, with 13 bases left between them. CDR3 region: CASRDSGTYEQYF. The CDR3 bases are TGTGCCAGCAGAGACTCCGGCACGTACGAGCAGTACTTC.

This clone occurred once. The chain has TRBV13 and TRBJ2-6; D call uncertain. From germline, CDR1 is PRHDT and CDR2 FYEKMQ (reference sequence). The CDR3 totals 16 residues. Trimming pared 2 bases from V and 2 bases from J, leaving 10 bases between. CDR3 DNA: TGTGCCAGCAGCTTATTGGGCCAGACTGGGGCCAACGTCCTGACTTTC. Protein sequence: CASSLLGQTGANVLTF. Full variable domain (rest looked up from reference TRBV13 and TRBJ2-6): AAGVIQSPRHLIKEKRETATLKCYPIPRHDTVYWYQQGPGQDPQFLISFYEKMQSDKGSIPDRFSAQQFSDYHSELNMSSLELGDSALYFCASSLLGQTGANVLTFGAGSRLTVL.

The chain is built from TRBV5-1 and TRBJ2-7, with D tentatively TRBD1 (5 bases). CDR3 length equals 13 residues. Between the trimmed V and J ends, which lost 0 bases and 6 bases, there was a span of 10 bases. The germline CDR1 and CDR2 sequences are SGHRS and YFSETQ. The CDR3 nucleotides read TGCGCCAGCAGCTTGGTTCAGGGCAGCGAGCAGTACTTC. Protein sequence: CASSLVQGSEQYF.

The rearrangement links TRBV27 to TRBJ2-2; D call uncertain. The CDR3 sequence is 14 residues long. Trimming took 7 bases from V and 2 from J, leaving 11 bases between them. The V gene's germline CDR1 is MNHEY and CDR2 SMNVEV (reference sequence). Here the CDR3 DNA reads TGTGCCAGCATTGGACCAATTAACACCGGGGAGCTGTTTTTT. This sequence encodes CASIGPINTGELFF.

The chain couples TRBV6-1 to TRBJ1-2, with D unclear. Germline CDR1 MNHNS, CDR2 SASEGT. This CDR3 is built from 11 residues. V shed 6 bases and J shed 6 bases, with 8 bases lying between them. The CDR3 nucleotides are TGTGCCAGCAGGGGATCCAATGGCTACACCTTC. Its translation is CASRGSNGYTF.